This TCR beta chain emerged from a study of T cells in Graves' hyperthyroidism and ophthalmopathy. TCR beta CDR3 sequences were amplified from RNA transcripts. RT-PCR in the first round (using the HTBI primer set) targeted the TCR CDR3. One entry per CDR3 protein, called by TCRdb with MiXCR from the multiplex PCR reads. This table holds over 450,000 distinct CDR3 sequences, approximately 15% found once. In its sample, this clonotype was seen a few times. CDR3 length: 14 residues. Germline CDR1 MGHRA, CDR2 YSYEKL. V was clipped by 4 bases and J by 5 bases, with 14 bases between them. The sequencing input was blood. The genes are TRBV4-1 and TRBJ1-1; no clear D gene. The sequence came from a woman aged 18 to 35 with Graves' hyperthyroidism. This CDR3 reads CASSPEQQRTEAFF. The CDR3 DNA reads TGCGCCAGCAGCCCGGAACAGCAGAGGACTGAAGCTTTCTTT.